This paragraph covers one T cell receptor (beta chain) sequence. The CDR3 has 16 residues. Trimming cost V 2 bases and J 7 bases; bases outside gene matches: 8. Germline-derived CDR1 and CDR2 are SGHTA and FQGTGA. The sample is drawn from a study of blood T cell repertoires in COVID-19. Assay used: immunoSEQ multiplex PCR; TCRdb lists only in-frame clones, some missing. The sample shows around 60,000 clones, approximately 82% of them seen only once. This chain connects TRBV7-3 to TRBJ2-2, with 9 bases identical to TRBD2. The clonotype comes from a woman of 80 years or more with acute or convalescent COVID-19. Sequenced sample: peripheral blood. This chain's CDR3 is CASSLGRLAGSGELFF. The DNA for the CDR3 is TGTGCCAGCAGCTTAGGGAGGCTAGCGGGAAGCGGGGAGCTGTTTTTT.